Listed below are T cell receptor beta chains from one sample, sequenced in a study of blood T cell repertoires in COVID-19. Clones were sequenced by immunoSEQ multiplex PCR, and TCRdb holds only the in-frame ones, with some missing. The table records 110,000 or so clones, 65% to 80% of them present only once. Material for sequencing was peripheral blood. The source of these receptors is a woman aged 40 to 49 with acute or convalescent COVID-19. CDR3s include the opening cysteine and the closing phenylalanine or tryptophan. The D gene is left open where the match is weak. Expanded clones are given a class, and other clones once, few, many or no size at all.

TRBJ2-5	TRBV5-5	-	TRBD1	CASSSRTGEETQYF	TGTGCCAGCAGCTCCAGGACAGGGGAAGAGACCCAGTACTTC
TRBJ1-2	TRBV5-1	-	TRBD1	CASNPGTVELYGYTF	TGCGCCAGCAACCCCGGGACAGTCGAACTCTATGGCTACACCTTC
TRBJ2-5	TRBV7-3	-	TRBD2	CASSSGTSGGMGETQYF	TGTGCCAGCAGCTCCGGGACTAGCGGGGGTATGGGAGAGACCCAGTACTTC
TRBJ2-3	TRBV19	-	-	CASSIKAGVDTQYF	TGTGCCAGTAGTATAAAGGCAGGGGTAGATACGCAGTATTTT
TRBJ2-2	TRBV6-5	-	TRBD1	CASTGTGYTGELFF	TGTGCCAGCACCGGGACAGGGTACACCGGGGAGCTGTTTTTT
TRBJ2-1	TRBV9	-	-	CASSVFSDNEQFF	TGTGCCAGCAGCGTATTCTCGGACAATGAGCAGTTCTTC
TRBJ1-1	TRBV2	-	-	CASTADSLNTEAFF	TGTGCCAGCACTGCGGACAGCTTGAACACTGAAGCTTTCTTT
TRBJ2-3	TRBV7-8	-	-	CASSFGSSGGTDTQYF	TGTGCCAGCAGCTTCGGCTCTTCGGGGGGCACAGATACGCAGTATTTT
TRBJ1-5	TRBV2	-	-	CASSAQGSQPQHF	TGTGCCAGCAGTGCTCAGGGCTCACAGCCCCAGCATTTT
TRBJ1-1	TRBV30	-	-	CAWGRSNTEAFF	TGTGCCTGGGGACGGTCTAACACTGAAGCTTTCTTT
TRBJ1-1	TRBV4-3	-	TRBD1	CASSQDWTGKNTEAFF	TGCGCCAGCAGCCAAGATTGGACAGGGAAGAACACTGAAGCTTTCTTT
TRBJ1-2	TRBV28	-	-	CASSFGQFYGYTF	TGTGCCAGCAGTTTCGGACAGTTCTATGGCTACACCTTC
TRBJ2-3	TRBV6-5	few	TRBD2	CASSSGGAEDTQYF	TGTGCCAGCTCTAGCGGGGGGGCGGAAGATACGCAGTATTTT
TRBJ1-4	TRBV7-2	-	-	CASSSPGGMVEKLFF	TGTGCCAGCAGCTCCCCCGGGGGGATGGTCGAAAAACTGTTTTTT
TRBJ2-5	TRBV28	-	-	CASTSGLQETQYF	TGTGCCAGCACCTCAGGGTTACAAGAGACCCAGTACTTC
TRBJ1-4	TRBV2	-	-	CASRVGPRGEKLFF	TGTGCCAGCCGCGTGGGTCCCCGAGGGGAAAAACTGTTTTTT